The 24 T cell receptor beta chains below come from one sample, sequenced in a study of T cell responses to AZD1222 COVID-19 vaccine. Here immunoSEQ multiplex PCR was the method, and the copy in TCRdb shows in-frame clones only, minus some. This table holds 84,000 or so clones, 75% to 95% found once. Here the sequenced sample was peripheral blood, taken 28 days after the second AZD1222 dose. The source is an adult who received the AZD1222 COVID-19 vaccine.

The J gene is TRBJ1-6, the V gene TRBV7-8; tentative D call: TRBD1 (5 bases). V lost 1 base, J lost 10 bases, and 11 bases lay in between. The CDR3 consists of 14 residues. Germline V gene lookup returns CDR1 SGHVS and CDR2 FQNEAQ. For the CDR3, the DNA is TGTGCCAGCAGCTTAGAAGACGAGGGGTCACCCCTCCACTTT. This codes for CASSLEDEGSPLHF.

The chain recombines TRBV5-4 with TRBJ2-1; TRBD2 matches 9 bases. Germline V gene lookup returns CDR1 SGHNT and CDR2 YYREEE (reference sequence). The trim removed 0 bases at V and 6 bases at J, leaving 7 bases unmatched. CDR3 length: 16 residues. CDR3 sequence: CASSLAGGGAFNEQFF. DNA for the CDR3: TGTGCCAGCAGCTTGGCGGGCGGGGGGGCCTTCAATGAGCAGTTCTTC.

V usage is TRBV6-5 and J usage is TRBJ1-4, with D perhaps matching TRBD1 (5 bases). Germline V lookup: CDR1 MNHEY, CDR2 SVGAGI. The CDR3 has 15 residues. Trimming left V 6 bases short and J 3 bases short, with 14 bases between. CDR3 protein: CASRGGTQANEKLFF. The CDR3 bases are TGTGCCAGCAGGGGAGGAACACAGGCTAATGAAAAACTGTTTTTT.

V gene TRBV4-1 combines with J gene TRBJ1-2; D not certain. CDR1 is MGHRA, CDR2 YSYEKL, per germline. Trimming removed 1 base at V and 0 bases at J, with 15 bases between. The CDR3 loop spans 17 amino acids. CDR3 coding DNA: TGCGCCAGCAGCCAAGGCCTATTCCGGGAAGCTAACTATGGCTACACCTTC. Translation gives CASSQGLFREANYGYTF.

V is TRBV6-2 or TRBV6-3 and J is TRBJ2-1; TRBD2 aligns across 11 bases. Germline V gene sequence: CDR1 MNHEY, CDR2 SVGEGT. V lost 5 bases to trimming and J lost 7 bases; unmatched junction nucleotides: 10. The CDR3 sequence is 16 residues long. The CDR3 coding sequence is TGTGCCAGCAGTCTTCCTGGACTAGCGGGCGGTAATGAGCAGTTCTTC. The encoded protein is CASSLPGLAGGNEQFF.

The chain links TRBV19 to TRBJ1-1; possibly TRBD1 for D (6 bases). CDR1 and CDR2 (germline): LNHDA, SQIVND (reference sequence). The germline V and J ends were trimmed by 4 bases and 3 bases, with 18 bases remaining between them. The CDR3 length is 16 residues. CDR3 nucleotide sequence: TGTGCCAGTAGTAATTGGGCTACAGGGAAGGACACTGAAGCTTTCTTT. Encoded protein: CASSNWATGKDTEAFF.

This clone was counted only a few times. CDR3 nucleotide sequence: TGTGCCAGCAGTGAAAGCCGTGAAGTACTCCCGGAGGGCACCATATATTTT. Amino acid sequence: CASSESREVLPEGTIYF. The rearrangement joins TRBV6-1 to TRBJ1-3, with D unresolved. The CDR3 runs 17 residues. Trimming shortened V by 2 bases and J by 9 bases, and 23 bases separated the two germline ends. Germline-derived CDR1 and CDR2 are MNHNS and SASEGT.

The CDR3, as DNA: TGCAGCGGGGGAGGGTACGACACTGAAGCTTTCTTT. Translation: CSGGGYDTEAFF. The rearrangement links TRBV29-1 to TRBJ1-1; D ambiguous. CDR3 size: 12 residues. Between the trimmed V and J ends, which lost 7 bases and 3 bases, there was a span of 12 bases. Germline loops: CDR1 SQVTM, CDR2 ANQGSEA.

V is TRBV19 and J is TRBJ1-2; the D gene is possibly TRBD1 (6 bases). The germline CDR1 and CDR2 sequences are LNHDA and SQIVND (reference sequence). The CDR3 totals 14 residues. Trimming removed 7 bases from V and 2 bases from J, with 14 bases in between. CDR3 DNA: TGTGCCAGTACTCAGGGGACCCTAAACTATGGCTACACCTTC. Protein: CASTQGTLNYGYTF.

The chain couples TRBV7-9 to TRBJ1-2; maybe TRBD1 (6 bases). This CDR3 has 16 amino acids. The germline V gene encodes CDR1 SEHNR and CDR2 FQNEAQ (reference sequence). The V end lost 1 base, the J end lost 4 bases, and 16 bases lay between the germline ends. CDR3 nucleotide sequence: TGTGCCAGCAGCTTAGGAGGGACACGGGCGGCCTATGGCTACACCTTC. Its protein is CASSLGGTRAAYGYTF.

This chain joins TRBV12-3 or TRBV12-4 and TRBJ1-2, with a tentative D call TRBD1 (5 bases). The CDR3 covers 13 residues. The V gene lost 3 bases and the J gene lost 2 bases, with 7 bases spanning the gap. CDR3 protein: CASSLGENYGYTF. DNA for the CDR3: TGTGCCAGCAGTTTGGGGGAGAACTATGGCTACACCTTC.

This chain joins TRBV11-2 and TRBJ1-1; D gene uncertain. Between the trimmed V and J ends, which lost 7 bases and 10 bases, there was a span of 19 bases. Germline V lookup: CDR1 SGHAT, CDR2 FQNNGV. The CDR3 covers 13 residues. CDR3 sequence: CASTRSYAGPAFF. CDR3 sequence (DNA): TGTGCCAGCACCCGCAGCTATGCCGGCCCAGCTTTCTTT.

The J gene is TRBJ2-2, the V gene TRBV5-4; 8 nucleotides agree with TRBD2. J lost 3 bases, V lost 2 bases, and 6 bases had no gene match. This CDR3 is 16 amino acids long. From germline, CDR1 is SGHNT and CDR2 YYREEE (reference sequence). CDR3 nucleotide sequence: TGTGCCAGCAGCTTCGAGGCGGGGGGTTACACCGGGGAGCTGTTTTTT. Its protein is CASSFEAGGYTGELFF.

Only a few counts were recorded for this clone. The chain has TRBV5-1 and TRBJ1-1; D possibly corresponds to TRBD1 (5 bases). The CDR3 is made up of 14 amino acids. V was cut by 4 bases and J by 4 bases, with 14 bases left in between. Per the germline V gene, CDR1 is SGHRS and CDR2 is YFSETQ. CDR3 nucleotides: TGCGCCAGCAGCCCAGACAGTAGGGGCACTGAAGCTTTCTTT. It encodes CASSPDSRGTEAFF.

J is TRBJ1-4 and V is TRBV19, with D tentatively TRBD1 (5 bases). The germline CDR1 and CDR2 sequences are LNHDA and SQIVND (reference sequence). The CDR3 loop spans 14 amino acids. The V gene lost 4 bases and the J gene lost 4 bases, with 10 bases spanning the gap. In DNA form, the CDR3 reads TGTGCCAGTAGTACGACAGAAGATAATGAAAAACTGTTTTTT. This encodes CASSTTEDNEKLFF.

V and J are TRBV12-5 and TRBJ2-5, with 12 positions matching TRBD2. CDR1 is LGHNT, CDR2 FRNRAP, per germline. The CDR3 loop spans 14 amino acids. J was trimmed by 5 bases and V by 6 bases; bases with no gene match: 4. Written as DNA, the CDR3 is TGTGCTAGTGGACTAGCGGGGGGAAAGGAGACCCAGTACTTC. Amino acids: CASGLAGGKETQYF.

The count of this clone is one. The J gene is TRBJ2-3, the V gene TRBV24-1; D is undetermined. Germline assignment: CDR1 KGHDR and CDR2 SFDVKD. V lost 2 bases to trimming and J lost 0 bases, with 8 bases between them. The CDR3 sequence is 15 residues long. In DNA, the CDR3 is TGTGCCACCAGTGATTCGGGCAGTAGCACAGATACGCAGTATTTT. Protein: CATSDSGSSTDTQYF.

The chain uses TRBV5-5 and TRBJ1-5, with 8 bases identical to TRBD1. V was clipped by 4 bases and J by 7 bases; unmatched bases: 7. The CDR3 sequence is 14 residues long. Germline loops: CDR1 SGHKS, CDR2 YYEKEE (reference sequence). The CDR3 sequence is CASSLRQGQQPQHF. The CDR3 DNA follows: TGTGCCAGCAGCCTACGACAGGGGCAGCAGCCCCAGCATTTT.

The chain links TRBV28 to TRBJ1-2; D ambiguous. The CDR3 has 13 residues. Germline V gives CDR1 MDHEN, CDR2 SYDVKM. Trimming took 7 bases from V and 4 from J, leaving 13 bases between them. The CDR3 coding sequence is TGTGCCAGCACTTCCCCTGGGATCTATGGCTACACCTTC. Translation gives CASTSPGIYGYTF.

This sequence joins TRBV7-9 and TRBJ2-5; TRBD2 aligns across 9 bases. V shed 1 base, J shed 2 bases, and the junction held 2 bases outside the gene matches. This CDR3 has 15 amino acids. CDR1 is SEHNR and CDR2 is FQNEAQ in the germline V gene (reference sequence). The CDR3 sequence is CASSLVTSGQETQYF. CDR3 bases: TGTGCCAGCAGCTTAGTGACTAGCGGACAAGAGACCCAGTACTTC.

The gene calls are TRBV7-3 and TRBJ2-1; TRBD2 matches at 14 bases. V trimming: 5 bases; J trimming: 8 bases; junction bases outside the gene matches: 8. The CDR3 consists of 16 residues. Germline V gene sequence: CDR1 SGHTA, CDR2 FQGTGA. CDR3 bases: TGTGCCAGCAGCCTCGGGACTAGCGGGAGTCGCGATGAGCAGTTCTTC. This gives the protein CASSLGTSGSRDEQFF.

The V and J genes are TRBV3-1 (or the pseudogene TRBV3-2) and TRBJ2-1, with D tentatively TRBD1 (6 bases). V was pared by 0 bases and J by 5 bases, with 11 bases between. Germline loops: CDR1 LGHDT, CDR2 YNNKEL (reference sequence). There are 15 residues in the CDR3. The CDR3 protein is CASSQEGADDNEQFF. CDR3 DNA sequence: TGTGCCAGCAGCCAAGAGGGGGCAGATGACAATGAGCAGTTCTTC.

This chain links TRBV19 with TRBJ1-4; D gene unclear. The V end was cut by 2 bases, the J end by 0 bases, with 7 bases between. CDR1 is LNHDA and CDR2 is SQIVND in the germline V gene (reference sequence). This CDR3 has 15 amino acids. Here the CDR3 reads CASSITGATNEKLFF. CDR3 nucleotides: TGTGCCAGTAGTATAACGGGTGCAACTAATGAAAAACTGTTTTTT.

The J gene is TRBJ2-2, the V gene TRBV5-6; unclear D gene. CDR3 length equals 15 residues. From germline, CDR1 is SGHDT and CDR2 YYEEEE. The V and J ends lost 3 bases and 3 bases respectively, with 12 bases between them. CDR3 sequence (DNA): TGTGCCAGCAGCTGGGATTCCATAGACACCGGGGAGCTGTTTTTT. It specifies CASSWDSIDTGELFF.